This T cell receptor (beta chain) emerged from a study of blood T cell repertoires in COVID-19. The study recruited people aged roughly 18 to 100 years across 24 US areas. Participants reported their clinical history, and cohort assignment relied on those reports. Two negative PCRs, clearance, or symptom resolution had been documented for recovered Cohort 3 donors. The protocol was immunoSEQ multiplex PCR, while the TCRdb copy is restricted to in-frame clones and leaves out a portion. The sample yields over 250,000 clones, around nine tenths seen once. The germline gives CDR1 SNHLY, CDR2 FYNNEI. The CDR3 runs 15 residues. Trimming removed 1 base from V and 0 bases from J, with 9 bases in between.

Sequenced: PBMCs or T cells enriched from blood (not recorded which). This chain joins TRBV2 and TRBJ1-1; maybe TRBD1 (5 bases). The sequence was collected from a young woman who had recovered from COVID-19. CDR3 region: CASSEEAGMNTEAFF. CDR3 coding DNA: TGTGCCAGCAGTGAAGAGGCAGGGATGAACACTGAAGCTTTCTTT.